One and the same sample provided the 8 T cell receptor beta chains below, sequenced in a study of T cells after yellow fever vaccination. One entry per CDR3 protein, called by TCRdb with MiXCR from the 5' RACE reads. The repertoire holds 250,000 to 400,000 distinct CDR3 sequences, with 3.5% to 4.5% as singletons. The sequences come from PBMCs, collected 15 days after the yellow fever booster vaccination. These receptors were taken from a man aged 18 to 29 who received the YFV17D yellow fever vaccine.

Many counts were recorded for this clonotype. The chain carries TRBV12-3 or TRBV12-4 and TRBJ1-5; possibly TRBD1 for D (6 bases). Trimming took 6 bases from V and 10 from J, leaving 16 bases between them. The CDR3 loop spans 13 amino acids. The CDR3 here is CASSQGNLFPQHF. For the CDR3, the DNA is TGTGCCAGCAGCCAGGGGAATCTCTTTCCCCAGCATTTT.

This chain uses TRBV29-1 with TRBJ2-7; no definite D call. CDR3 length equals 11 residues. V gave up 3 bases and J gave up 6 bases, with 9 bases separating them. CDR1 and CDR2 (germline): SQVTM, ANQGSEA. In DNA, the CDR3 is TGCAGCGTTGAGGGGTCAAGCGAGCAGTACGTC. Its translation is CSVEGSSEQYV.

This clonotype was seen ten or more times. The V call is TRBV10-2, the J call TRBJ1-1; D unresolved. V was pared by 3 bases and J by 2 bases, with 10 bases between. The CDR3 has 14 amino acids. Germline-derived CDR1 and CDR2 are WSHSY and SAAADI. CDR3 bases: TGCGCCAGCAGTGACCCAGGAACAAACACTGAAGCTTTCTTT. As protein: CASSDPGTNTEAFF.

V usage is TRBV7-9 and J usage is TRBJ2-3; TRBD2 matches 11 bases. The CDR3 spans 17 residues. V was clipped by 4 bases and J by 5 bases; unmatched bases: 11. Germline V gene lookup returns CDR1 SEHNR and CDR2 FQNEAQ (reference sequence). CDR3 DNA: TGTGCCAGCAGCTGGGCTGAGACTAGCGGGGAGAAAGATACGCAGTATTTT. Encoded protein: CASSWAETSGEKDTQYF.

The genes are TRBV11-2 and TRBJ2-3; no firm D call. This CDR3 has 15 amino acids. Germline CDR1 SGHAT, CDR2 FQNNGV. V lost 11 bases, J lost 5 bases, and 23 bases lay in between. The CDR3 loop reads CACCLGSGEGDTQYF. The CDR3 bases are TGTGCCTGCTGCCTGGGGTCGGGCGAAGGAGATACGCAGTATTTT.

This clonotype was counted at least ten times. CDR3 sequence (DNA): TGCGCCAGCAGCTTAGGGGGACCTAACTATGGCTACACCTTC. Amino acid sequence: CASSLGGPNYGYTF. The gene calls are TRBV5-1 and TRBJ1-2; weak D call: TRBD1 (6 bases). This CDR3 contains 14 residues. Germline V lookup: CDR1 SGHRS, CDR2 YFSETQ. V gave up 2 bases and J gave up 0 bases, with 8 bases separating them.

This clonotype was counted at least ten times. V is TRBV7-2 and J is TRBJ2-5; the D is unclear. CDR3 length equals 12 residues. Germline-derived CDR1 and CDR2 are SGHTA and FQGNSA. V was trimmed by 4 bases and J by 1 base, leaving 4 bases between them. This CDR3 is CASSWFQETQYF. The DNA for the CDR3 is TGTGCCAGCAGCTGGTTCCAAGAGACCCAGTACTTC.

This clonotype was seen a handful of times. The chain is built from TRBV5-5 and TRBJ1-5, with a possible D match to TRBD1 (5 bases). V shed 0 bases and J shed 6 bases, with 25 bases lying between them. CDR3 length equals 19 residues. Germline V gives CDR1 SGHKS, CDR2 YYEKEE (reference sequence). CDR3 in amino acids: CASSLAPRSGHDRSQPQHF. CDR3 in DNA: TGTGCCAGCAGCTTGGCCCCCAGGAGCGGACACGATCGTAGTCAGCCCCAGCATTTT. Full variable domain (outside the CDR3, taken from reference TRBV5-5 and TRBJ1-5): DAGVTQSPTHLIKTRGQQVTLRCSPISGHKSVSWYQQVLGQGPQFIFQYYEKEERGRGNFPDRFSARQFPNYSSELNVNALLLGDSALYLCASSLAPRSGHDRSQPQHFGDGTRLSIL.